This is a list of T cell receptor beta chains from one sample in a study of shared clonotypes between healthy human individuals. Clones were sequenced by immunoSEQ multiplex PCR, and TCRdb holds only the in-frame ones, with some missing. Here the sample spans around 510,000 clones, approximately 94% being singletons. The specimen was naive CD4+ T cells sorted from blood. Receptor source: a woman in her twenties or thirties in good health. Both conserved end residues are part of each CDR3. A D gene is named only where the DNA matches it firmly.

>16|TRBD1|TRBJ1-3|TRBV5-1
CASSSGQVGSGNTIYF
>14|TRBD2|TRBJ2-5|TRBV6-1
CASNLAEIQETQYF
>14|TRBD2|TRBJ2-1|TRBV27
CASSFWTSINEQFF
>13|.|TRBJ1-2|TRBV28
CASSLMQGGGYTF
>11|.|TRBJ2-1|TRBV20-1
CSAPRLNEQFF
>14|TRBD1|TRBJ2-3|TRBV5-1
CASQRLQGADTQYF
>15|.|TRBJ2-3|TRBV19
CASIPRGSSTDTQYF
>15|TRBD1|TRBJ2-7|TRBV7-9
CASSLVAGQGSEQYF
>20|TRBD2|TRBJ2-5|TRBV28
CASSSLLGTSGRGGKETQYF
>15|.|TRBJ1-3|TRBV7-9
CASSLGPYSGNTIYF
>14|TRBD1|TRBJ2-5|TRBV28
CASSSTGLGETQYF
>14|.|TRBJ2-3|TRBV4-2
CASSQIGTTDTQYF
>15|.|TRBJ1-2|TRBV5-4
CASSPRGAVNYGYTF
>12|.|TRBJ2-2|TRBV28
CASSFDTGELFF
>16|TRBD1|TRBJ1-2|TRBV27
CASSRYPGQGANGYTF
>15|.|TRBJ2-2|TRBV5-1
CASSAVTGLPGELFF
>16|TRBD2|TRBJ2-7|TRBV28
CASSLPPLGGRLVQYF
>16|TRBD2|TRBJ2-2|TRBV7-6
CASSPGLAGGPGELFF
>19|.|TRBJ2-5|TRBV14
CASSQEGGEDREYQETQYF
>15|TRBD2|TRBJ2-5|TRBV7-3
CASRLFREAEETQYF
>13|.|TRBJ1-1|TRBV7-9
CASSLGGTTEAFF
>17|.|TRBJ2-5|TRBV5-5
CASSLIPKQGLGETQYF
>14|.|TRBJ2-7|TRBV7-9
CASSLMGQSYEQYF
>15|TRBD2|TRBJ2-7|TRBV18
CASSRTSGSSYEQYF
>17|TRBD1|TRBJ2-6|TRBV5-4
CASSLRDRGAGANVLTF
>14|.|TRBJ1-1|TRBV28
CASSLQDGATEAFF
>16|TRBD1|TRBJ2-2|TRBV7-8
CASSLTGQANTGELFF
>13|.|TRBJ1-6|TRBV28
CASTGHNNSPLHF
>18|.|TRBJ1-1|TRBV21-1
CASSKVRRSGVPLTEAFF
>13|.|TRBJ2-7|TRBV18
CASSPSETYEQYF
>17|.|TRBJ2-3|TRBV18
CASSLNAVVAVKDTQYF
>11|.|TRBJ1-4|TRBV28
CASGREEKLFF
>17|TRBD1|TRBJ1-5|TRBV28
CASSLRGTRDRNQPQHF
>15|.|TRBJ2-7|TRBV5-4
CASRPPGASSYEQYF
>16|.|TRBJ1-5|TRBV2
CASRGRTRRPNQPQHF
>15|.|TRBJ2-3|TRBV5-1
CASSLVGFGADTQYF
>15|TRBD1|TRBJ2-2|TRBV2
CASSVPDRGPGELFF
>16|TRBD1|TRBJ2-7|TRBV10-3
CAISAQTGQGPYEQYF
>13|TRBD1|TRBJ1-2|TRBV25-1
CASSDPTGVGYTF
>15|.|TRBJ2-3|TRBV28
CASSFPQVGTDTQYF
>16|TRBD1|TRBJ1-2|TRBV28
CASSSLGQGKGSGYTF